Listed below are T cell receptor beta chains from one sample, sequenced in a study of blood T cells in healthy people across ages. TCRdb independently ran MiXCR on the 5' RACE reads; one entry per CDR3 protein. The sample gives about 1.1 million distinct CDR3 sequences, more than 30% of which show up once; over 10% is in the top ten. Sequenced: blood. The receptors originated from a man in his late teens or twenties in good health. Both conserved end residues are part of each CDR3.

v_call	j_call	cdr3_length	cdr3_aa
TRBV30	TRBJ2-7	12	CAGDRAGYEQYF
TRBV9	TRBJ2-1	15	CASSPSVGRNNEQFF
TRBV2	TRBJ1-2	18	CASSDAESLTSTIYGYTF
TRBV6-1	TRBJ1-2	16	CASSEYGANPLIGYTF
TRBV5-5	TRBJ2-6	19	CASSLAGADQDSGANVLTF
TRBV5-1	NA	18	CASSLGPGEGISYNEQYF
TRBV20-1	TRBJ2-2	15	CSARVRQANTGELFF
TRBV27	TRBJ2-5	14	CASSLSSYQETQYF
TRBV7-2	TRBJ2-4	18	CASSPSGGAPLAKNIQYF
TRBV20-1	TRBJ2-3	12	CSASTAGDTQYF
TRBV5-1	TRBJ2-7	20	CASSLARDRERPLSSYEQYF
TRBV5-1	TRBJ1-2	14	CASSPMDTNYGYTF